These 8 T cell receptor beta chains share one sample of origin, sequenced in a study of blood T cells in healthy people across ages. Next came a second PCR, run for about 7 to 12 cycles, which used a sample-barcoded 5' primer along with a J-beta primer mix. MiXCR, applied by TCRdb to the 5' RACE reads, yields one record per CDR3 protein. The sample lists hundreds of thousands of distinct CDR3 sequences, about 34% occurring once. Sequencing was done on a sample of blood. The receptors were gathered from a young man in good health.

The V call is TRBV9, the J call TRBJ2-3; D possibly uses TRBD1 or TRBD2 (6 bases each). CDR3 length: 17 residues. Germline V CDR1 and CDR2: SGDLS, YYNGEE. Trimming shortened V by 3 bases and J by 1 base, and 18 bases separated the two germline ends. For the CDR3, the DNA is TGTGCCAGCAGCGCCCGCCCGGCAGGGGAGGGCACAGATACGCAGTATTTT. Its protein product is CASSARPAGEGTDTQYF.

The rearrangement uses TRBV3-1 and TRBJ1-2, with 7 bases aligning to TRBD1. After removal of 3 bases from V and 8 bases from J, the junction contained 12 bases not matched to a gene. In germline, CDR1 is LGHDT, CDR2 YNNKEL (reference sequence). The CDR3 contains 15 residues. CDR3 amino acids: CASSQTTGAPGGYTF. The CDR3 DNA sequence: TGTGCCAGCAGCCAGACTACAGGGGCCCCTGGCGGCTACACCTTC. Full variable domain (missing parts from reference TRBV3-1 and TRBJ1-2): DTAVSQTPKYLVTQMGNDKSIKCEQNLGHDTMYWYKQDSKKFLKIMFSYNNKELIINETVPNRFSPKSPDKAHLNLHINSLELGDSAVYFCASSQTTGAPGGYTFGSGTRLTVV.

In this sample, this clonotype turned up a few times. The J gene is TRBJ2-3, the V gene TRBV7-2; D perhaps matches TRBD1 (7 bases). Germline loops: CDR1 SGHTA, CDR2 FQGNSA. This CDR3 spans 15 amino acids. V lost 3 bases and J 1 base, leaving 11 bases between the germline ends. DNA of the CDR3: TGTGCCAGCAGCTTCCAGGGGGGAGGCACAGATACGCAGTATTTT. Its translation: CASSFQGGGTDTQYF.

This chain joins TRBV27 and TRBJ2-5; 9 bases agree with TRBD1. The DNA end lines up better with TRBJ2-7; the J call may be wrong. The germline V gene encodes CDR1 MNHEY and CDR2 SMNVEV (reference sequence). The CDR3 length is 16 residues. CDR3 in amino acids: CASSLLRTGEGSEQYF. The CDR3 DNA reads TGTGCCAGCAGTTTATTACGGACAGGGGAGGGGAGCGAGCAGTACTTC.

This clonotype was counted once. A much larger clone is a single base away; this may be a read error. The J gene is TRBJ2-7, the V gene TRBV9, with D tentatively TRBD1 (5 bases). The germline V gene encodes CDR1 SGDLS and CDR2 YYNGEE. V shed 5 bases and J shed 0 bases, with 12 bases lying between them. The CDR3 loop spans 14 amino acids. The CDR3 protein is CASRRQKISYEQYF. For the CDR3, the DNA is TGTGCCAGCAGGAGACAGAAGATCTCCTACGAGCAGTACTTC.

In DNA, the CDR3 is TGTGCCAGCAGCCCCGGAGAGCAGAACACTGAAGCTTTCTTT. This encodes CASSPGEQNTEAFF. The chain combines TRBV7-9 with TRBJ1-1; no firm D call. Germline V gene lookup returns CDR1 SEHNR and CDR2 FQNEAQ (reference sequence). The CDR3 length is 14 residues. V shed 5 bases and J shed 1 base, with 11 bases lying between them.

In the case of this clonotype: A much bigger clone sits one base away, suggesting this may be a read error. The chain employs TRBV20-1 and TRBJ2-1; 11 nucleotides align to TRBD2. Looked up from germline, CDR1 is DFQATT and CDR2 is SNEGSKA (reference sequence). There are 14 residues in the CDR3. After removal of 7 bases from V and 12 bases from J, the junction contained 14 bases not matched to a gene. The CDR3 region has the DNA TGCAGTGAGATTCATAGCGGGGGGGCCGGTGGGCAGTTCTTC. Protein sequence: CSEIHSGGAGGQFF.

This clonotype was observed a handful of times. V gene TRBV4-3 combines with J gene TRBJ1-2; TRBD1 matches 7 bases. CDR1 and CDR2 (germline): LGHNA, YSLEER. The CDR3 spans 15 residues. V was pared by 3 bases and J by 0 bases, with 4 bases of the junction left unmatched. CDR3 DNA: TGCGCCAGCAGCCAGCTGACAGGGTCTAACTATGGCTACACCTTC. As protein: CASSQLTGSNYGYTF.